The present T cell receptor (beta chain) was sequenced within a study of cytomegalovirus exposure and HLA in healthy donors. Across the whole study: Most genotyped donors, around 78% of about 400, had Caucasian-associated genetic ancestry.

As concerns this clone: Its antigen is as yet unknown.

Study-wide results and caveats: A list of about 180 TCR beta chains associated with cytomegalovirus was given. Being productive about 87% or about 30% of the time was typical of most TCR beta V segments in an earlier analysis.

The V end lost 2 bases, the J end lost 7 bases, and 20 bases lay between the germline ends. From germline, CDR1 is SGHVS and CDR2 FQNEAQ. The CDR3 contains 17 residues. The PCR had 60 Vbeta and 13 Jbeta primers. Only in-frame clones appear in the TCRdb table, and some are missing; sequencing was by immunoSEQ multiplex PCR. This table holds about 170,000 clones. What was sequenced was PBMCs. This receptor was identified in a woman aged 18-29 years in good health and CMV-seropositive. The genes are TRBV7-8 and TRBJ1-4; a weak D match, TRBD1 (5 bases). In DNA, the CDR3 is TGTGCCAGCAGCTTATCCCCCCCGGGGGAAAATAGTGAAAAACTGTTTTTT. This sequence encodes CASSLSPPGENSEKLFF.